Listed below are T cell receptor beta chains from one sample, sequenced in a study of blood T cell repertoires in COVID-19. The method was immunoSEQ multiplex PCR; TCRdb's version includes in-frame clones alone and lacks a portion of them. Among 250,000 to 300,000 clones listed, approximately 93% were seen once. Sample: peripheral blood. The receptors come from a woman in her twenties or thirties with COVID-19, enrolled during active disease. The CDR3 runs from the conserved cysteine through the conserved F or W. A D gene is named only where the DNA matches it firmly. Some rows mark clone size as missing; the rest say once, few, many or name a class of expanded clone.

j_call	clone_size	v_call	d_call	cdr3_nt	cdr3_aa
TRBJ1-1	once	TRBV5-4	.	TGTGCCAGCAGCTTGGATCAGAACACTGAAGCTTTCTTT	CASSLDQNTEAFF
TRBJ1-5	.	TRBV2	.	TGTGCCAGCACCTACCGGGACACTTATCAGCCCCAGCATTTT	CASTYRDTYQPQHF
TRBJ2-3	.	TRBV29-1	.	TGCAGCGTTAGAATCGTGGGTAGGGGACTGGGGTACACAGATACGCAGTATTTT	CSVRIVGRGLGYTDTQYF
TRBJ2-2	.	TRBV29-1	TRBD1	TGCAGCGGGTTGGGACAGCCTAACACCGGGGAGCTGTTTTTT	CSGLGQPNTGELFF
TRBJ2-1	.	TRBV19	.	TGTGCCAGTAGTATAGTAGGGGGGGTCTCCTACAATGAGCAGTTCTTC	CASSIVGGVSYNEQFF
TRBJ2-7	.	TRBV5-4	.	TGTGCCAGCAGCTTGGCCCAAGCGTACGAGCAGTACTTC	CASSLAQAYEQYF
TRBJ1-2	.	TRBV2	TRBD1	TGTGCCAGCAGGACAGGGGGAGATGGCTACACCTTC	CASRTGGDGYTF
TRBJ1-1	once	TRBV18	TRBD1	TGTGCCAGCTCACCTCAGGGGGCCACTGAAGCTTTCTTT	CASSPQGATEAFF
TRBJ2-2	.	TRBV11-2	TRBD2	TGTGCCAGCAGCTTAAGACTAGCGGGACTGAACACCGGGGAGCTGTTTTTT	CASSLRLAGLNTGELFF
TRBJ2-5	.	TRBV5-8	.	TGTGCCAGCAGCTGGAACCCGCAGGACAGAGAGAAGGAGACCCAGTACTTC	CASSWNPQDREKETQYF
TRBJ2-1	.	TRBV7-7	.	TGTGCCAGCAGCTTAGAGGCAGGGCTCAATGAGCAGTTCTTC	CASSLEAGLNEQFF
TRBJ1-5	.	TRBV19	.	TGTGCCAGTAGGCCGGGAGTCAATCAGCCCCAGCATTTT	CASRPGVNQPQHF
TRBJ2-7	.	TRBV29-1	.	TGCAGCGTTGCGACAGCCTACGAGCAGTACTTC	CSVATAYEQYF
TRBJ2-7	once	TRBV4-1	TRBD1	TGCGCCAGCACCCTTGGGACAGGGATCAACGAGCAGTACTTC	CASTLGTGINEQYF
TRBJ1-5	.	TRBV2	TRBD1	TGTGCCAGCAGACAGGGGCTCAATCAGCCCCAGCATTTT	CASRQGLNQPQHF
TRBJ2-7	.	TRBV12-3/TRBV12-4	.	TGTGCCAGCAGTTTGGCAGGCTCCTACGAGCAGTACTTC	CASSLAGSYEQYF
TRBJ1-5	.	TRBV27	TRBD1	TGTGCCAGCAGTTTGACAGGGCGCAATCAGCCCCAGCATTTT	CASSLTGRNQPQHF
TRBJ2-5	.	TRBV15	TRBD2	TGTGCCACCAGGGGACTAGCAGCTCCGGATGAGACCCAGTACTTC	CATRGLAAPDETQYF
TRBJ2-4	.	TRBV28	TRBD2	TGTGCCAGCGCCAAAACCGGGACTAGCAACAACTTC	CASAKTGTSNNF
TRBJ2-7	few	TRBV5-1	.	TGCGCCAGCAGCTTACAGGGGGGGACGTCGTACGAGCAGTACTTC	CASSLQGGTSYEQYF
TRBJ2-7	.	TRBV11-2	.	TGTGCCAGCAGCTTAGTCCGCGGGTACGAGCAGTACTTC	CASSLVRGYEQYF
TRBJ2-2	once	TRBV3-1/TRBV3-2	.	TGTGCCAGCAGCCAAGATCGGACTCGGGGGCTGTTTTTT	CASSQDRTRGLFF
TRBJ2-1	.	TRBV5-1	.	TGCGCCAGCAGCTTGGAACAGTACTCCTACAATGAGCAGTTCTTC	CASSLEQYSYNEQFF
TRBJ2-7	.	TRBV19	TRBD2	TGTGCCAAGTGTGCAGCGGGGAACTACGAGCAGTACTTC	CAKCAAGNYEQYF
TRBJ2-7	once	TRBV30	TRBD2	TGTGCCTGGAGGCCGGGAGGGCCGGGCGAGCAGTACTTC	CAWRPGGPGEQYF
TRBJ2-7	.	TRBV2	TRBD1	TGTGCCAGCAGTGCCCCGGGACAGGGGGAATACGAGCAGTACTTC	CASSAPGQGEYEQYF
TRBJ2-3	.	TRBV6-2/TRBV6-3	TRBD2	TGTGCCAGCAGTCCCAGGCCGGGACTAGCGGGTGCAGATACGCAGTATTTT	CASSPRPGLAGADTQYF
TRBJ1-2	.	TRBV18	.	TGTGCCAGCTCACCATCGTCCCAGGGCGAGTATGGCTACACCTTC	CASSPSSQGEYGYTF
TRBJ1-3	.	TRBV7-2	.	TGTGCCAGCACCCCTGCGATGCGGGGGGCTGGAAACACCATATATTTT	CASTPAMRGAGNTIYF
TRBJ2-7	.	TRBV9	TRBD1	TGTGCCAGCAGCGCGCCGGGACAGAGCTACGAGCAGTACTTC	CASSAPGQSYEQYF
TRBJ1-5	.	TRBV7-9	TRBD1	TGTGCCAGCAGCTTTACAGGGGTGAATCAGCCCCAGCATTTT	CASSFTGVNQPQHF